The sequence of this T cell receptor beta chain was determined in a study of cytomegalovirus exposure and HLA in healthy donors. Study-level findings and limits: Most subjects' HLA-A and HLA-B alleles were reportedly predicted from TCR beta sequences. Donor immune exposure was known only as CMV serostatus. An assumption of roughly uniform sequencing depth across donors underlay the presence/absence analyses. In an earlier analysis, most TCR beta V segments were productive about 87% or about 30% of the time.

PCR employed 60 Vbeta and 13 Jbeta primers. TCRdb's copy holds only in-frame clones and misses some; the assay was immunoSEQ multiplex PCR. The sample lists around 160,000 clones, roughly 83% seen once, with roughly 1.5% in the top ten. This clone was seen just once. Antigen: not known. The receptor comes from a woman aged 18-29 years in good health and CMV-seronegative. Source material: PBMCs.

CDR3 in amino acids: CASSVAQGAGSGNTIYF. CDR3 nucleotides: TGTGCCAGCAGCGTAGCTCAGGGGGCAGGGTCTGGAAACACCATATATTTT. The chain has TRBV9 and TRBJ1-3, with TRBD1 identical over 8 bases. The V and J ends lost 0 bases and 1 base, in that order; junction bases with no gene match: 6. The germline V gene encodes CDR1 SGDLS and CDR2 YYNGEE. The CDR3 spans 17 residues.